Following are 27 T cell receptor beta chains from one sample sequenced in a study of T-cell reconstitution after alpha-beta-depleted transplantation in children. Construction of the TCRbeta library involved unique molecular identifiers. TCRdb redid the calling of the PCR reads with MiXCR, one entry per CDR3 protein. The repertoire holds approximately 290,000 distinct CDR3 sequences, with around 10% as singletons. The sample in question was peripheral blood, obtained 180 days after TCRalphabeta/CD19-depleted stem cell transplant. These TCRs come from a male patient aged 2-15 years who had a stem cell transplant for chronic granulomatous disease, so the T cells may come from the graft donor.

In this sample, this clonotype turned up many times. The V and J genes are TRBV19 and TRBJ2-2; 8 positions agree with TRBD1. This CDR3 is 17 amino acids long. CDR1 is LNHDA, CDR2 SQIVND, per germline (reference sequence). The trim removed 4 bases at V and 2 bases at J, leaving 9 bases unmatched. Written as DNA, the CDR3 is TGTGCCAGTAGTACTCACGGACAGGGTATTAACACCGGGGAGCTGTTTTTT. Protein: CASSTHGQGINTGELFF.

This clonotype showed up many times. V is TRBV2 and J is TRBJ2-2; D not resolved. CDR3 length: 15 residues. The V end lost 4 bases, the J end lost 2 bases, and 11 bases lay between the germline ends. Germline loops: CDR1 SNHLY, CDR2 FYNNEI. This chain's CDR3 is CASSVQGLNTGELFF. Written as DNA, the CDR3 is TGTGCCAGCAGTGTTCAAGGGCTCAACACCGGGGAGCTGTTTTTT.

The table lists this clonotype with many counts. J is TRBJ1-2 and V is TRBV7-8, with 8 bases fitting TRBD1. CDR3 length equals 14 residues. After removal of 5 bases from V and 7 bases from J, the junction contained 9 bases not matched to a gene. Germline-derived CDR1 and CDR2 are SGHVS and FQNEAQ. The CDR3 reads CASSPDRTGPGYTF. Here the CDR3 DNA reads TGTGCCAGCAGCCCCGATAGGACAGGGCCTGGCTACACCTTC. Variable domain in full (rest from reference TRBV7-8 and TRBJ1-2): GAGVSQSPRYKVAKRGQDVALRCDPISGHVSLFWYQQALGQGPEFLTYFQNEAQLDKSGLPSDRFFAERPEGSVSTLKIQRTQQEDSAVYLCASSPDRTGPGYTFGSGTRLTVV.

This clonotype was detected many times. The genes are TRBV12-3 or TRBV12-4 and TRBJ2-7; D call uncertain. This CDR3 comprises 12 residues. The V end was cut by 3 bases, the J end by 6 bases, with 9 bases between. CDR3 sequence (DNA): TGTGCCAGCAGTTTTCTTGGGCTCGAGCAGTACTTC. It translates to CASSFLGLEQYF.

Concerning this clonotype: This clone may be a read error of a much larger clone one base away. V and J are TRBV18 and TRBJ1-5; D perhaps matches TRBD1 (5 bases). The germline V and J ends were trimmed by 6 bases and 9 bases, with 18 bases remaining between them. The V gene's germline CDR1 is KGHSH and CDR2 LQKENI. This CDR3 has 14 amino acids. The CDR3, as DNA: TGTGCCAGCTCGCGACGGGGGGTCTTATGGCCCCAGCATTTT. It translates to CASSRRGVLWPQHF.

There are many counts of this clonotype. This chain links TRBV5-1 with TRBJ1-1; D unresolved. V lost 2 bases to trimming and J lost 1 base, with 6 bases between them. The CDR3 has 13 amino acids. Germline V gene lookup returns CDR1 SGHRS and CDR2 YFSETQ. CDR3 sequence reads: CASSFPGNTEAFF. The CDR3 DNA is TGCGCCAGCAGCTTCCCGGGGAACACTGAAGCTTTCTTT.

As for this clonotype: A much larger clone lies a single base off, so this may be a read error. V is TRBV3-1 and J is TRBJ2-3, with 7 bases fitting TRBD2. Per the germline V gene, CDR1 is LGHDT and CDR2 is YNNKEL (reference sequence). CDR3 size: 16 residues. This CDR3 reads CASIQEVPAGTDTQYF. In DNA form, the CDR3 reads TGTGCCAGCATCCAAGAGGTCCCAGCGGGGACAGATACGCAGTATTTT.

At least ten counts were recorded for this clonotype. The chain links TRBV5-1 to TRBJ2-3, with D possibly being TRBD1 or TRBD2 (5 bases each). The germline V gene encodes CDR1 SGHRS and CDR2 YFSETQ. Trimming shortened V by 0 bases and J by 4 bases, and 12 bases separated the two germline ends. This CDR3 is 15 amino acids long. CDR3 nucleotide sequence: TGCGCCAGCAGCTTGGGGGGGTACCGTTCAGATACGCAGTATTTT. Amino acids: CASSLGGYRSDTQYF.

This clonotype came up many times. This chain connects TRBV6-1 to TRBJ2-6; D ambiguous. The CDR3 runs to 15 residues. From germline, CDR1 is MNHNS and CDR2 SASEGT. Trimming shortened V by 8 bases and J by 1 base, and 12 bases separated the two germline ends. Written as DNA, the CDR3 is TGTGCCAGCGGCTCCGTTGGGTCTGGGGCCAACGTCCTGACTTTC. Protein sequence: CASGSVGSGANVLTF.

This clonotype was seen at least ten times. The V and J genes are TRBV7-2 and TRBJ2-7; 7 bases match TRBD1. Losses at the gene ends were 5 bases for V and 3 bases for J; bases not matched to a gene: 7. The CDR3 is 14 amino acids. CDR1 is SGHTA and CDR2 is FQGNSA in the germline V gene. As DNA, the CDR3 is TGTGCCAGCAGCCTGAACAGGGGTGTCTACGAGCAGTACTTC. Protein product: CASSLNRGVYEQYF.

This clonotype showed up many times. The V gene is TRBV29-1, the J gene TRBJ2-3; no clear D. CDR1 and CDR2 (germline): SQVTM, ANQGSEA. Trimming took off 4 bases at V and 3 bases at J, with 8 bases between the two ends. CDR3 length: 12 amino acids. As DNA, the CDR3 is TGCAGCGTTGGTTTGGGGACAGATACGCAGTATTTT. Translating gives CSVGLGTDTQYF.

As for this clonotype: This clone may be a read error of a much larger clone one base away. The chain carries TRBV5-1 and TRBJ2-3; no reliable D call. Per germline, CDR1 SGHRS and CDR2 YFSETQ. CDR3 length: 13 residues. The DNA for the CDR3 is TGCGCCAGCAGCTTGGCCGTAAGGAATACGCAGTCTTTT. Residues: CASSLAVRNTQSF.

Worth noting for this clonotype: Given a much more abundant clone one base away, this may be a read error. The chain carries TRBV7-8 and TRBJ2-1, with 7 bases lining up with TRBD1. The CDR3 runs 17 residues. The germline CDR1 and CDR2 sequences are SGHVS and FQNEAQ. Trimming removed 5 bases from V and 0 bases from J; junction bases left unmatched: 10. The CDR3, as DNA: TGTGCCAGCAGCAACCGACAGGGTGTCGACTCCTACAATGAGCAGTTCTTC. Its protein is CASSNRQGVDSYNEQFF.

This clonotype was seen repeatedly, ten times or more. The genes are TRBV11-2 and TRBJ2-1; D remains unclear. CDR3 length: 13 residues. Per germline, CDR1 SGHAT and CDR2 FQNNGV. Trimming shortened V by 2 bases and J by 9 bases, and 11 bases separated the two germline ends. The DNA for the CDR3 is TGTGCCAGCAGCTTAAACAGTTACCTTGAGCAGTTCTTC. Protein sequence: CASSLNSYLEQFF.

The table lists this clonotype with many counts. The CDR3 here is CASRFPPYNEQFF. The DNA of the CDR3 is TGTGCCAGCAGATTCCCCCCGTACAATGAGCAGTTCTTC. The chain joins TRBV12-3 or TRBV12-4 to TRBJ2-1; no clear D. This CDR3 region has 13 residues. V lost 6 bases to trimming and J lost 4 bases, with 10 bases between them.

This clonotype was recorded a few times. The rearrangement links TRBV2 to TRBJ2-1; the match to TRBD1 covers 9 bases. Germline V CDR1 and CDR2: SNHLY, FYNNEI. The trim removed 6 bases at V and 4 bases at J, leaving 7 bases unmatched. The length of the CDR3 is 15 residues. Written as DNA, the CDR3 is TGTGCCAGCAGGGACCGGACAGGGGTTTACAATGAGCAGTTCTTC. Its translation is CASRDRTGVYNEQFF.

This clonotype was counted at least ten times. The chain is built from TRBV5-1 and TRBJ2-1; D not resolved. V gave up 0 bases and J gave up 4 bases, with 11 bases separating them. There are 15 residues in the CDR3. Germline assignment: CDR1 SGHRS and CDR2 YFSETQ. The CDR3 is CASSLVLVGYNEQFF. CDR3 sequence (DNA): TGCGCCAGCAGCTTGGTTCTAGTGGGGTACAATGAGCAGTTCTTC.

Remarks on this clonotype: A much larger clone lies one base from this, so it may be a read error. The CDR3 sequence is CASSTLAGAARGERFF. The CDR3 DNA follows: TGTGCCAGCAGTACACTAGCGGGGGCAGCTAGGGGTGAGCGGTTCTTC. V gene TRBV27 combines with J gene TRBJ2-1, with 11 bases matching TRBD2. The CDR3 spans 16 residues. CDR1 MNHEY and CDR2 SMNVEV come from the germline V gene (reference sequence).

V and J are TRBV6-1 and TRBJ2-5; D might be TRBD1 (5 bases). This CDR3 has 14 residues. Germline CDR1 is MNHNS and CDR2 is SASEGT. V shed 8 bases and J shed 2 bases, with 15 bases lying between them. The CDR3 loop is CASGPGRYQETQYF. Here the CDR3 DNA reads TGTGCCAGCGGGCCAGGGCGGTATCAAGAGACCCAGTACTTC.

This clonotype has at least ten counts. Compared with germline, one end of the junction differs, possibly owing to a read error. V gene TRBV7-2 combines with J gene TRBJ2-5; possibly TRBD2 for D (5 bases). The CDR3 extends over 14 amino acids. Germline CDR1 reads SGHTA; CDR2 reads FQGNSA. The CDR3 reads CASSLAGWRETQYF. CDR3 DNA: TGTGCCAGCAGCCTAGCAGGCTGGCGAGAGACCCAGTACTTC.

On this clonotype: A read error may explain this, as a much larger clone is one base away. The conserved phenylalanine or tryptophan is not found at the CDR3 terminus, so this likely reflects a read error. In DNA, the CDR3 is TGCGCCAGCAGCCAAGATACAGGGAACTACAATGAGCAGTTCTTG. Translated, it gives CASSQDTGNYNEQFL. V gene TRBV4-1 combines with J gene TRBJ2-1; tentative D call: TRBD1 (6 bases). Trimming cost V 0 bases and J 3 bases, with 9 bases left between them. The CDR3 loop spans 15 amino acids. Looked up from germline, CDR1 is MGHRA and CDR2 is YSYEKL.

This clonotype came up many times. The V call is TRBV4-1, the J call TRBJ2-1; D remains ambiguous. Germline CDR1 reads MGHRA; CDR2 reads YSYEKL. Trimming pared 0 bases from V and 9 bases from J, leaving 18 bases between. CDR3 length: 16 amino acids. The DNA for the CDR3 is TGCGCCAGCAGCCAAGAGGAACTTATCGCGACGGGTGAGCAGTTCTTC. Its translation: CASSQEELIATGEQFF.

The chain combines TRBV18 with TRBJ2-7; TRBD1 aligns across 8 bases. The germline V gene has CDR1 KGHSH and CDR2 LQKENI. J was trimmed by 6 bases and V by 2 bases; bases with no gene match: 6. This CDR3 region has 14 residues. CDR3 DNA sequence: TGTGCCAGCTCACCAAAGCAGGGGGCTCGCGAGCAGTACTTC. Translated: CASSPKQGAREQYF.

This clonotype appeared many times. This chain links TRBV20-1 with TRBJ2-1; TRBD2 matches at 12 bases. In germline, CDR1 is DFQATT, CDR2 SNEGSKA (reference sequence). This CDR3 is built from 15 residues. Trimming removed 5 bases from V and 11 bases from J; junction bases left unmatched: 13. The CDR3 sequence: CSASISTSGGHKQFF. The CDR3 DNA follows: TGCAGTGCTTCAATAAGTACTAGCGGGGGGCACAAGCAGTTCTTC.

This clonotype was found many times. This rearrangement joins TRBV7-9 to TRBJ2-2, with D unresolved. This CDR3 has 15 residues. Germline-derived CDR1 and CDR2 are SEHNR and FQNEAQ (reference sequence). V dropped 5 bases and J dropped 4 bases, with 14 bases sitting between them. DNA of the CDR3: TGTGCCAGCAGCCCCTCCGACTCTCCCACCGGGGAGCTGTTTTTT. This encodes CASSPSDSPTGELFF.

This clonotype has at least ten counts. The V gene is TRBV29-1, the J gene TRBJ2-7, with 8 bases aligning to TRBD2. V was clipped by 8 bases and J by 0 bases; unmatched bases: 3. Germline lookup yields CDR1 SQVTM and CDR2 ANQGSEA. The CDR3 spans 12 residues. The CDR3 reads CSYTSGSYEQYF. For the CDR3, the DNA is TGCAGCTATACTAGCGGCTCCTACGAGCAGTACTTC.

About this clonotype itself: This may be a read error: a much more frequent sequence differs by one nucleotide. The rearrangement joins TRBV20-1 to TRBJ1-1, with D hard to call. The CDR3 is 16 amino acids. The germline V and J ends were trimmed by 2 bases and 2 bases, with 18 bases remaining between them. CDR1 and CDR2 from the germline V gene are DFQATT and SNEGSKA (reference sequence). The CDR3 spells CSARSLRRGSNTEAFF. The CDR3 region has the DNA TGCAGTGCTAGATCCCTAAGACGGGGATCAAACACTGAAGCTTTCTTT.